These 23 T cell receptor beta chains were sequenced from one sample in a study of T cell responses to AZD1222 COVID-19 vaccine. The repertoire was sequenced with immunoSEQ multiplex PCR; TCRdb's copy has only in-frame clones and lacks some. The sample lists about 85,000 clones; 70% to 90% were seen once. The sample was peripheral blood, taken on day 0 of AZD1222 vaccination. These receptors came from an adult in good health.

The chain recombines TRBV20-1 with TRBJ1-6; D is undetermined. The germline V gene encodes CDR1 DFQATT and CDR2 SNEGSKA (reference sequence). CDR3 length: 11 residues. DNA of the CDR3: TGCTCCGGCACGGCGAATTCACCCCTCCACTTT. This sequence encodes CSGTANSPLHF.

The chain has TRBV5-1 and TRBJ1-1; D remains ambiguous. V lost 5 bases to trimming and J lost 5 bases, with 7 bases between them. Germline CDR1 SGHRS, CDR2 YFSETQ. The CDR3 totals 11 residues. The CDR3 reads CASREGTEAFF. CDR3 bases: TGCGCCAGCAGAGAGGGTACTGAAGCTTTCTTT.

The chain has TRBV10-3 and TRBJ1-6; tentative D call: TRBD1 (6 bases). The germline V gene has CDR1 ENHRY and CDR2 SYGVKD. The length of the CDR3 is 13 residues. Deletions cut 6 bases from V and 7 bases from J, with 10 bases between. The CDR3 region is CAIRGDKNSPLHF. The CDR3 coding sequence is TGTGCCATCAGGGGGGACAAAAATTCACCCCTCCACTTT.

This chain connects TRBV15 to TRBJ2-5; 7 bases line up with TRBD1. J was trimmed by 2 bases and V by 4 bases; bases with no gene match: 4. This CDR3 comprises 14 residues. Germline V gene lookup returns CDR1 LNHNV and CDR2 YYDKDF (reference sequence). The CDR3 loop is CATSIPGQQETQYF. The DNA of the CDR3 is TGTGCCACCAGCATACCGGGACAGCAAGAGACCCAGTACTTC. Based on the CDR3 plus reference TRBV15 and TRBJ2-5, the full variable domain is DAMVIQNPRYQVTQFGKPVTLSCSQTLNHNVMYWYQQKSSQAPKLLFHYYDKDFNNEADTPDNFQSRRPNTSFCFLDIRSPGLGDTAMYLCATSIPGQQETQYFGPGTRLLVL.

This rearrangement joins TRBV28 to TRBJ1-1, with no clear D. Looked up from germline, CDR1 is MDHEN and CDR2 is SYDVKM. The CDR3 length is 15 residues. The V end was cut by 1 base, the J end by 0 bases, with 9 bases between. CDR3 sequence reads: CASSLSRIVNTEAFF. The CDR3 DNA follows: TGTGCCAGCAGTTTATCCCGGATAGTGAACACTGAAGCTTTCTTT.

The gene calls are TRBV29-1 and TRBJ1-1; no definite D call. The germline V gene has CDR1 SQVTM and CDR2 ANQGSEA. Trimming left V 4 bases short and J 1 base short, with 7 bases between. This CDR3 contains 12 residues. CDR3 loop: CSVGERNTEAFF. CDR3 sequence (DNA): TGCAGCGTTGGGGAGCGGAACACTGAAGCTTTCTTT.

The V call is TRBV28, the J call TRBJ1-4; D call uncertain. This CDR3 has 13 amino acids. V gave up 7 bases and J gave up 8 bases, with 14 bases separating them. CDR1 is MDHEN and CDR2 is SYDVKM in the germline V gene. CDR3 nucleotides: TGTGCCAGCACGAGTAGGGTGAGCGAAAAACTGTTTTTT. Translated, it gives CASTSRVSEKLFF.

The chain has TRBV27 and TRBJ1-1, with 8 bases lining up with TRBD1. This CDR3 region has 17 residues. CDR1 and CDR2 from the germline V gene are MNHEY and SMNVEV (reference sequence). The V segment lost 4 bases and the J segment 3 bases; nucleotides outside the gene matches: 13. In nucleotides, the CDR3 is TGTGCCAGCAGTTCCGCTGTCAGGGGGCAATATTACACTGAAGCTTTCTTT. Encoded protein: CASSSAVRGQYYTEAFF.

V gene TRBV19 combines with J gene TRBJ1-5, with D hard to call. Between the trimmed V and J ends, which lost 3 bases and 2 bases, there was a span of 11 bases. The CDR3 is made up of 15 amino acids. CDR1 LNHDA and CDR2 SQIVND come from the germline V gene (reference sequence). The CDR3: CASSMALAGNQPQHF. CDR3 nucleotides: TGTGCCAGTAGTATGGCCCTGGCGGGCAATCAGCCCCAGCATTTT.

The rearrangement uses TRBV14 and TRBJ1-1; a possible D gene is TRBD1 (5 bases). V was trimmed by 4 bases and J by 5 bases, leaving 11 bases between them. The germline V gene encodes CDR1 SGHDN and CDR2 FVKESK. This CDR3 is 13 amino acids long. CDR3 loop: CASSPGGGTEAFF. The DNA for the CDR3 is TGTGCCAGCAGCCCGGGGGGAGGAACTGAAGCTTTCTTT.

V gene TRBV28 combines with J gene TRBJ1-3; a weak D match, TRBD1 (5 bases). The CDR3 is made up of 15 amino acids. The V and J ends lost 5 bases and 3 bases respectively, with 14 bases between them. In germline, CDR1 is MDHEN, CDR2 SYDVKM. Written as DNA, the CDR3 is TGTGCCAGCAGTCCCCCGGGGGGACGTGGAAACACCATATATTTT. This translates into CASSPPGGRGNTIYF.

The rearrangement links TRBV4-3 to TRBJ2-3; D unclear. The CDR3 covers 13 residues. V was clipped by 0 bases and J by 3 bases, with 4 bases between them. Germline V CDR1 and CDR2: LGHNA, YSLEER. CDR3 in DNA: TGCGCCAGCAGCCAAGATCAGACAGATACGCAGTATTTT. Its protein product is CASSQDQTDTQYF.

The V gene is TRBV2, the J gene TRBJ1-6; a possible D gene is TRBD1 (5 bases). The CDR3 sequence is 13 residues long. The germline V and J ends were trimmed by 10 bases and 5 bases, with 12 bases remaining between them. In germline, CDR1 is SNHLY, CDR2 FYNNEI. The DNA of the CDR3 is TGTGCCACCAGGGACGGCAATAATTCACCCCTCCACTTT. Protein product: CATRDGNNSPLHF.

As DNA, the CDR3 is TGTGCCAGCAGTGACCAGGGGGCGAGGTCTGAAGCTTTCTTT. Translated: CASSDQGARSEAFF. The chain uses TRBV6-1 and TRBJ1-1; 8 nucleotides line up with TRBD1. Germline values: CDR1 MNHNS, CDR2 SASEGT. The V and J ends lost 3 bases and 6 bases, in that order; junction bases with no gene match: 6. The CDR3 loop spans 14 amino acids.

The CDR3, as DNA: TGCGCCAGCAGCCTTCCCCAATTGAATGAGCAGTTCTTC. This gives the protein CASSLPQLNEQFF. The chain links TRBV5-1 to TRBJ2-1; D call uncertain. Trimming left V 4 bases short and J 7 bases short, with 12 bases between. From germline, CDR1 is SGHRS and CDR2 YFSETQ. The CDR3 totals 13 residues.

The V gene is TRBV15, the J gene TRBJ2-1, with a tentative D call TRBD1 (6 bases). The CDR3 length is 15 residues. Trimming left V 0 bases short and J 2 bases short, with 8 bases between. CDR1 is LNHNV and CDR2 is YYDKDF in the germline V gene (reference sequence). The CDR3 DNA reads TGTGCCACCAGCAGAGATCCAGGGGCCTACAATGAGCAGTTCTTC. Translated: CATSRDPGAYNEQFF.

The rearrangement links TRBV18 to TRBJ2-5; D is unresolved. Germline-derived CDR1 and CDR2 are KGHSH and LQKENI. Deletions cut 0 bases from V and 5 bases from J, with 13 bases between. The CDR3 extends over 15 amino acids. The CDR3 DNA reads as TGTGCCAGCTCACCACCGGGCCTAACCCCGGAGACCCAGTACTTC. Residues: CASSPPGLTPETQYF. Based on the CDR3 plus reference TRBV18 and TRBJ2-5, the full variable domain is NAGVMQNPRHLVRRRGQEARLRCSPMKGHSHVYWYRQLPEEGLKFMVYLQKENIIDESGMPKERFSAEFPKEGPSILRIQQVVRGDSAAYFCASSPPGLTPETQYFGPGTRLLVL.

The rearrangement uses TRBV6-6 and TRBJ1-4; no definite D call. Germline CDR1 reads MNHNY; CDR2 reads SVGAGI (reference sequence). V shed 2 bases and J shed 8 bases, with 6 bases lying between them. This CDR3 is built from 12 residues. The CDR3 coding sequence is TGTGCCAGCAGTTACAGTGGCGAAAAACTGTTTTTT. Translated, it gives CASSYSGEKLFF.

V usage is TRBV27 and J usage is TRBJ1-2, with 11 bases that match TRBD1. The CDR3 loop spans 15 amino acids. V was clipped by 4 bases and J by 8 bases; unmatched bases: 9. CDR1 is MNHEY and CDR2 is SMNVEV in the germline V gene (reference sequence). CDR3 loop: CASSWTGGGSGGYTF. The CDR3 DNA follows: TGTGCCAGCAGTTGGACAGGGGGCGGGAGCGGGGGCTACACCTTC.

V and J are TRBV25-1 and TRBJ2-2; D uncertain. V gave up 3 bases and J gave up 1 base, with 3 bases separating them. The germline gives CDR1 MGHDK, CDR2 SYGVNS. CDR3 length equals 13 residues. The CDR3 sequence: CASSELNTGELFF. The CDR3 region has the DNA TGTGCCAGCAGTGAGCTGAACACCGGGGAGCTGTTTTTT.

This clone was seen only once. The chain links TRBV6-5 to TRBJ1-4, with TRBD1 matching 7 bases. Germline values: CDR1 MNHEY, CDR2 SVGAGI. The V and J ends lost 7 bases and 4 bases, in that order; junction bases with no gene match: 3. The CDR3 spans 13 residues. The CDR3 DNA reads TGTGCCAGCAAGACAGGGCATAATGAAAAACTGTTTTTT. Its protein is CASKTGHNEKLFF.

CDR3 nucleotide sequence: TGTGCCAGCATCAGACTAGCGGGAGGATCCTACGAGCAGTACTTC. It specifies CASIRLAGGSYEQYF. The chain joins TRBV28 to TRBJ2-7, with 13 bases matching TRBD2. The CDR3 runs 15 residues. The germline CDR1 and CDR2 sequences are MDHEN and SYDVKM. Trimming at V came to 7 bases and at J to 1 base, leaving 4 bases not matched to a gene. The whole variable domain, remainder taken from reference TRBV28 and TRBJ2-7, is DVKVTQSSRYLVKRTGEKVFLECVQDMDHENMFWYRQDPGLGLRLIYFSYDVKMKEKGDIPEGYSVSREKKERFSLILESASTNQTSMYLCASIRLAGGSYEQYFGPGTRLTVT.

The genes are TRBV19 and TRBJ1-1; D may be TRBD1 (5 bases). This CDR3 is 15 amino acids long. Trimming removed 1 base at V and 1 base at J, with 10 bases between. Germline assignment: CDR1 LNHDA and CDR2 SQIVND (reference sequence). The CDR3, as DNA: TGTGCCAGTAGTATAGCTGCCAGGGCGAACACTGAAGCTTTCTTT. It encodes CASSIAARANTEAFF.